These 19 T cell receptor beta chains were all obtained from the same sample, sequenced in a study of blood T cell repertoires in COVID-19. Measured with immunoSEQ multiplex PCR; TCRdb has only the in-frame clones, and not every one. Among 85,000 to 120,000 clones listed, 70% to 90% were seen once. What was sequenced was peripheral blood. All receptors come from a man aged 45-65 years with active or convalescent COVID-19.

The chain combines TRBV18 with TRBJ1-4, with a possible D match to TRBD1 (6 bases). Germline-derived CDR1 and CDR2 are KGHSH and LQKENI. The V end lost 8 bases, the J end lost 4 bases, and 14 bases lay between the germline ends. The length of the CDR3 is 14 residues. CDR3 DNA: TGTGCCAGCCGCCGGACAGAACTTAATGAAAAACTGTTTTTT. Protein product: CASRRTELNEKLFF.

The chain joins TRBV3-1 (or the pseudogene TRBV3-2) to TRBJ2-1; 8 bases agree with TRBD2. The trim removed 4 bases at V and 3 bases at J, leaving 5 bases unmatched. In germline, CDR1 is LGHDT, CDR2 YNNKEL (reference sequence). The CDR3 sequence is 15 residues long. Here the CDR3 reads CASSPGGGLYNEQFF. CDR3 nucleotides: TGTGCCAGCAGCCCCGGGGGGGGACTCTACAATGAGCAGTTCTTC.

The DNA for the CDR3 is TGTGCCAGCAGTTTATTTTTCCGGGACAGGGGGTTGGATCAGCCCCAGCATTTT. The encoded protein is CASSLFFRDRGLDQPQHF. The gene calls are TRBV27 and TRBJ1-5; 11 bases agree with TRBD1. The trim removed 1 base at V and 5 bases at J, leaving 10 bases unmatched. This CDR3 comprises 18 residues. Per germline, CDR1 MNHEY and CDR2 SMNVEV (reference sequence).

The chain employs TRBV7-9 and TRBJ1-2; 9 bases agree with TRBD1. After removal of 5 bases from V and 4 bases from J, the junction contained 8 bases not matched to a gene. The length of the CDR3 is 15 residues. Germline CDR1 and CDR2: SEHNR and FQNEAQ (reference sequence). The CDR3 spells CASSLPGTGSYGYTF. DNA for the CDR3: TGTGCCAGCAGCCTACCAGGGACAGGGAGCTATGGCTACACCTTC.

The V and J genes are TRBV5-8 and TRBJ2-2, with a tentative D call TRBD2 (5 bases). Germline assignment: CDR1 SGHTS and CDR2 YDEGEE. Deletions cut 2 bases from V and 5 bases from J, with 10 bases between. There are 14 residues in the CDR3. The CDR3 reads CASSFFRGTGELFF. CDR3 sequence (DNA): TGTGCCAGCAGCTTTTTCCGAGGGACCGGGGAGCTGTTTTTT.

This chain links TRBV7-2 with TRBJ2-1, with D possibly being TRBD1 (6 bases). V was pared by 3 bases and J by 9 bases, with 15 bases between. The V gene's germline CDR1 is SGHTA and CDR2 FQGNSA. CDR3 size: 14 residues. The CDR3 DNA reads TGTGCCAGCAGCTTGTCGTGGGGGCAGGTTGAGCAGTTCTTC. Translating gives CASSLSWGQVEQFF.

This chain connects TRBV10-3 to TRBJ2-6; maybe TRBD1 (6 bases). Germline assignment: CDR1 ENHRY and CDR2 SYGVKD. The CDR3 covers 15 residues. V was clipped by 4 bases and J by 0 bases, with 7 bases between them. CDR3 nucleotide sequence: TGTGCCATCAGTGCGGACAGCTCTGGGGCCAACGTCCTGACTTTC. Protein: CAISADSSGANVLTF.

The chain is built from TRBV6-1 and TRBJ1-1, with D tentatively TRBD1 (6 bases). From germline, CDR1 is MNHNS and CDR2 SASEGT. V lost 3 bases to trimming and J lost 3 bases, with 14 bases between them. The CDR3 covers 15 residues. The CDR3 region is CASSEAGAGDTEAFF. In nucleotides, the CDR3 is TGTGCCAGCAGTGAGGCAGGGGCTGGGGACACTGAAGCTTTCTTT.

This clone has just one count. The chain links TRBV7-6 to TRBJ2-1; 12 bases align to TRBD2. Germline trimming cut 1 base from V and 9 bases from J; bases unmatched to any gene: 4. The CDR3 runs 15 residues. CDR1 and CDR2 from the germline V gene are SGHVS and FNYEAQ. In nucleotides, the CDR3 is TGTGCCAGCAGCTTAGATCTAGCGGGGGGGCGTGAGCAGTTCTTC. Encoded protein: CASSLDLAGGREQFF.

The chain links TRBV3-1 (or the pseudogene TRBV3-2) to TRBJ2-7; perhaps TRBD1 as D (5 bases). V was shortened by 4 bases and J by 3 bases, with 16 bases between the two germline ends. The CDR3 has 15 residues. Looked up from germline, CDR1 is LGHDT and CDR2 is YNNKEL (reference sequence). The CDR3 loop reads CASSPHRRPYYEQYF. CDR3 nucleotides: TGTGCCAGCAGCCCCCACAGGCGCCCTTACTACGAGCAGTACTTC.

The chain recombines TRBV7-2 with TRBJ2-5; no definite D call. This CDR3 comprises 13 residues. V was trimmed by 5 bases and J by 1 base, leaving 8 bases between them. The V gene's germline CDR1 is SGHTA and CDR2 FQGNSA. The chain's CDR3 is CASSGQAQETQYF. The CDR3 nucleotides read TGTGCCAGCAGCGGTCAGGCCCAAGAGACCCAGTACTTC.

This rearrangement joins TRBV6-5 to TRBJ1-2; a possible D gene is TRBD1 (6 bases). Trimming took 5 bases from V and 7 from J, leaving 11 bases between them. This CDR3 comprises 12 residues. Germline-derived CDR1 and CDR2 are MNHEY and SVGAGI. The CDR3 is CASSLDSFGYTF. As DNA, the CDR3 is TGTGCCAGCAGTCTGGACAGCTTTGGCTACACCTTC.

The V gene is TRBV10-3, the J gene TRBJ1-6; D is unclear. V dropped 0 bases and J dropped 5 bases, with 14 bases sitting between them. This CDR3 spans 17 amino acids. Germline CDR1 ENHRY, CDR2 SYGVKD. In nucleotides, the CDR3 is TGTGCCATCAGTGAGTCTGAGGGCCCGATTGATAATTCACCCCTCCACTTT. Protein sequence: CAISESEGPIDNSPLHF.

The chain has TRBV18 and TRBJ1-4; D call uncertain. The germline V gene encodes CDR1 KGHSH and CDR2 LQKENI. Trimming cost V 0 bases and J 5 bases, with 10 bases left between them. The CDR3 loop spans 15 amino acids. CDR3 residues: CASSPPGQENEKLFF. CDR3 in DNA: TGTGCCAGCTCACCACCGGGCCAGGAAAATGAAAAACTGTTTTTT.

The chain combines TRBV27 with TRBJ1-5, with 9 nucleotides matching TRBD1. Per the germline V gene, CDR1 is MNHEY and CDR2 is SMNVEV (reference sequence). V was pared by 3 bases and J by 4 bases, with 4 bases of the junction left unmatched. This CDR3 contains 15 residues. CDR3 residues: CASSFPGTGNQPQHF. CDR3 sequence (DNA): TGTGCCAGCAGTTTCCCCGGGACAGGGAATCAGCCCCAGCATTTT.

The chain carries TRBV2 and TRBJ1-4; a weak D match, TRBD1 (6 bases). The CDR3 sequence is 13 residues long. The germline gives CDR1 SNHLY, CDR2 FYNNEI. Trimming removed 6 bases from V and 5 bases from J, with 10 bases in between. The CDR3 coding sequence is TGTGCCAGCAGCCCTGACAGGAATGAAAAACTGTTTTTT. Residues: CASSPDRNEKLFF.

This clone was recorded once. The V and J genes are TRBV28 and TRBJ1-1; TRBD1 matches 7 bases. The V segment lost 8 bases and the J segment 7 bases; nucleotides outside the gene matches: 7. Per germline, CDR1 MDHEN and CDR2 SYDVKM. This CDR3 is 12 amino acids long. The CDR3 nucleotides are TGTGCCAGCCGGAGACAGGGAGGTGAAGCTTTCTTT. Amino acids: CASRRQGGEAFF.

The rearrangement joins TRBV25-1 to TRBJ1-2; 10 positions agree with TRBD1. The CDR3 extends over 13 amino acids. The V gene end was trimmed by 6 bases and the J gene end by 7 bases; junction bases not matched to a gene: 5. The germline V gene encodes CDR1 MGHDK and CDR2 SYGVNS. The CDR3 region is CASRMTGGLGYTF. CDR3 in DNA: TGTGCCAGCAGAATGACAGGGGGCCTTGGCTACACCTTC.

This sequence joins TRBV24-1 and TRBJ1-1; D might be TRBD1 (5 bases). The V and J ends lost 3 bases and 4 bases respectively, with 11 bases between them. In germline, CDR1 is KGHDR, CDR2 SFDVKD. There are 14 residues in the CDR3. The CDR3 here is CATSDPRRGTEAFF. In DNA, the CDR3 is TGTGCCACCAGTGATCCTAGAAGGGGCACTGAAGCTTTCTTT.